The 12 T cell receptor beta chains below come from one sample, sequenced in a study of cytomegalovirus exposure and HLA in healthy donors. The PCR made use of 60 Vbeta and 13 Jbeta primers. The method was immunoSEQ multiplex PCR; TCRdb's version includes in-frame clones alone and lacks a portion of them. The sample lists 150,000 to 200,000 clones, around 62% seen once, with under 3% in the top ten. The sequenced sample consisted of PBMCs. The receptors derive from a middle-aged man in good health and CMV-seronegative.

J is TRBJ2-2 and V is TRBV19; 9 nucleotides align to TRBD1. The V gene's germline CDR1 is LNHDA and CDR2 SQIVND (reference sequence). V gave up 8 bases and J gave up 3 bases; unmatched junction bases: 4. This CDR3 spans 14 amino acids. The DNA of the CDR3 is TGTGCCAGTCGTGACAGGGGGGACACCGGGGAGCTGTTTTTT. Protein product: CASRDRGDTGELFF. The variable domain in full, completed from reference TRBV19 and TRBJ2-2, reads DGGITQSPKYLFRKEGQNVTLSCEQNLNHDAMYWYRQDPGQGLRLIYYSQIVNDFQKGDIAEGYSVSREKKESFPLTVTSAQKNPTAFYLCASRDRGDTGELFFGEGSRLTVL.

V and J are TRBV5-1 and TRBJ1-2; 9 bases match TRBD1. V lost 4 bases, J lost 4 bases, and 5 bases stayed unmatched. This CDR3 region has 14 residues. CDR1 and CDR2 from the germline V gene are SGHRS and YFSETQ. The DNA for the CDR3 is TGCGCCAGCAGCAGCCCGGGACAGGGCTATGGCTACACCTTC. As protein: CASSSPGQGYGYTF. Full variable domain (missing parts from reference TRBV5-1 and TRBJ1-2): KAGVTQTPRYLIKTRGQQVTLSCSPISGHRSVSWYQQTPGQGLQFLFEYFSETQRNKGNFPGRFSGRQFSNSRSEMNVSTLELGDSALYLCASSSPGQGYGYTFGSGTRLTVV.

The genes are TRBV4-1 and TRBJ2-2; D is possibly TRBD2 (5 bases). The V gene's germline CDR1 is MGHRA and CDR2 YSYEKL. The CDR3 covers 15 residues. The ends were cut back, 0 bases at V and 4 bases at J, with 9 bases in the middle. The CDR3 DNA reads TGCGCCAGCAGCCAAGAGAGCAGCGGCACCGGGGAGCTGTTTTTT. Protein: CASSQESSGTGELFF.

V usage is TRBV14 and J usage is TRBJ2-1, with D hard to call. This CDR3 contains 11 residues. The germline CDR1 and CDR2 sequences are SGHDN and FVKESK. Trimming took 7 bases from V and 6 from J, leaving 7 bases between them. CDR3 residues: CASTPINEQFF. In DNA, the CDR3 is TGTGCCAGCACCCCCATCAATGAGCAGTTCTTC.

The gene calls are TRBV15 and TRBJ2-4; 7 nucleotides match TRBD1. CDR1 and CDR2 (germline): LNHNV, YYDKDF (reference sequence). This CDR3 is 15 amino acids long. V lost 5 bases and J lost 5; bases outside the gene matches: 9. The CDR3 loop reads CATSYTPGTENIQYF. In nucleotides, the CDR3 is TGTGCCACCAGCTATACCCCCGGGACAGAAAACATTCAGTACTTC.

This clone was counted a few times. V usage is TRBV11-2 and J usage is TRBJ2-3; possibly TRBD2 for D (7 bases). V shed 3 bases and J shed 7 bases, with 17 bases lying between them. Germline V lookup: CDR1 SGHAT, CDR2 FQNNGV. CDR3 length: 15 residues. The DNA for the CDR3 is TGTGCCAGCAGCTTTCGAGTGTGGGGGGGCTATACGCAGTATTTT. It specifies CASSFRVWGGYTQYF.

The gene calls are TRBV12-5 and TRBJ2-1; D is undetermined. The V gene's germline CDR1 is LGHNT and CDR2 FRNRAP. Trimming took 6 bases from V and 0 from J, leaving 9 bases between them. CDR3 length: 14 residues. The DNA for the CDR3 is TGTGCTAGTGGGGGCTTGAGCTCCTACAATGAGCAGTTCTTC. Protein product: CASGGLSSYNEQFF.

The CDR3 region is CASSLGGRTEAFF. Written as DNA, the CDR3 is TGTGCCAGCTCCCTGGGGGGGCGGACTGAAGCTTTCTTT. J is TRBJ1-1 and V is TRBV28, with D tentatively TRBD1 (6 bases). This CDR3 is 13 amino acids long. The germline V gene has CDR1 MDHEN and CDR2 SYDVKM. The V gene lost 8 bases and the J gene lost 5 bases, with 15 bases spanning the gap.

Worth noting for this clone: This specimen includes other DNA sequences encoding the same CDR3. The V call is TRBV28, the J call TRBJ1-2; maybe TRBD1 (5 bases). The germline gives CDR1 MDHEN, CDR2 SYDVKM. V was shortened by 6 bases and J by 4 bases, with 15 bases between the two germline ends. CDR3 length: 14 amino acids. The DNA for the CDR3 is TGTGCCAGCAGACCAGGGTTCCAACCCTATGGCTACACCTTC. Its protein is CASRPGFQPYGYTF.

The CDR3 nucleotides read TGCGCCAGCAGCTCGACAGGGGGCGCCTACGAGCAGTACTTC. Its protein product is CASSSTGGAYEQYF. J is TRBJ2-5 and V is TRBV5-1; TRBD1 aligns across 10 bases. The closer fit of TRBJ2-7 to the DNA end suggests the J call may be wrong. CDR1 is SGHRS and CDR2 is YFSETQ in the germline V gene. The length of the CDR3 is 14 residues.

The rearrangement joins TRBV5-4 to TRBJ2-2; 8 nucleotides match TRBD1. After removal of 3 bases from V and 6 bases from J, the junction contained 7 bases not matched to a gene. This CDR3 spans 15 amino acids. From germline, CDR1 is SGHNT and CDR2 YYREEE (reference sequence). CDR3 coding DNA: TGTGCCAGCAGCTCCTTTGACAGGGGTGCCGGGGAGCTGTTTTTT. This codes for CASSSFDRGAGELFF.

This clone was picked up many times. In nucleotides, the CDR3 is TGCGCCAGCAGCTTGCGGGCCGGAGATCAGCCCCAGCATTTT. Protein: CASSLRAGDQPQHF. The chain joins TRBV4-1 to TRBJ1-5; D is undetermined. The ends were cut back, 5 bases at V and 5 bases at J, with 13 bases in the middle. Per the germline V gene, CDR1 is MGHRA and CDR2 is YSYEKL. This CDR3 contains 14 residues.